These 16 T cell receptor beta chains were all obtained from the same sample, sequenced in a study of T cell responses to AZD1222 COVID-19 vaccine. Data came from immunoSEQ multiplex PCR; TCRdb stores just in-frame clones and leaves some out. Of about 97,000 clones listed, around 89% are singletons. Sequenced material: peripheral blood, taken on day 0 of AZD1222 vaccination. Receptor source: an adult in good health.

The gene calls are TRBV29-1 and TRBJ1-1; D gene uncertain. The CDR3 runs to 12 residues. The V end lost 4 bases, the J end lost 4 bases, and 10 bases lay between the germline ends. Germline CDR1 SQVTM, CDR2 ANQGSEA. The CDR3 DNA reads TGCAGCGTTGCCAGGCTCGGCACTGAAGCTTTCTTT. Residues: CSVARLGTEAFF.

This clone was picked up one time. The rearrangement joins TRBV7-9 to TRBJ2-2; possible D gene TRBD1, 5 bases. V gave up 4 bases and J gave up 6 bases, with 9 bases separating them. The CDR3 length is 13 residues. Germline loops: CDR1 SEHNR, CDR2 FQNEAQ (reference sequence). The CDR3: CASSSQGAGELFF. Written as DNA, the CDR3 is TGTGCCAGCAGCTCTCAAGGGGCCGGGGAGCTGTTTTTT.

The CDR3 nucleotides are TGTGCCAGCAGCTTGCGGGACAACTACGAGCAGTACTTC. Translating it yields CASSLRDNYEQYF. The J gene is TRBJ2-7, the V gene TRBV5-6, with a tentative D call TRBD1 (6 bases). The V gene lost 1 base and the J gene lost 3 bases, with 8 bases spanning the gap. Germline V gene data show CDR1 as SGHDT and CDR2 as YYEEEE. This CDR3 contains 13 residues.

The CDR3 is CASRQNRGRGLQTQYF. CDR3 DNA sequence: TGTGCCAGCAGGCAAAACAGGGGGCGCGGTTTACAGACCCAGTACTTC. The chain combines TRBV28 with TRBJ2-5; 9 bases agree with TRBD1. Germline CDR1 and CDR2: MDHEN and SYDVKM. With 6 bases clipped from V and 6 bases from J, the junction kept 14 bases outside the gene matches. The CDR3 is 16 amino acids.

The chain couples TRBV7-3 to TRBJ2-1; D is unclear. Germline CDR1 is SGHTA and CDR2 is FQGTGA. This CDR3 is built from 14 residues. The V and J ends lost 1 base and 4 bases respectively, with 8 bases between them. Here the CDR3 DNA reads TGTGCCAGCAGCTTAATGGTAGGTTACAATGAGCAGTTCTTC. Its translation is CASSLMVGYNEQFF.

The CDR3 region has the DNA TGTGCCAGCAGTGAAGGGGGGCGAGGGCAGCCCCAGCATTTT. It specifies CASSEGGRGQPQHF. The J gene is TRBJ1-5, the V gene TRBV6-1; possible D gene TRBD1, 6 bases. The germline gives CDR1 MNHNS, CDR2 SASEGT. The V end was cut by 1 base, the J end by 7 bases, with 11 bases between. This CDR3 comprises 14 residues.

CDR3 loop: CASSYQGDMQPQHF. CDR3 in DNA: TGTGCCAGCAGCTATCAGGGAGATATGCAGCCCCAGCATTTT. J is TRBJ1-5 and V is TRBV7-3, with D perhaps matching TRBD1 (5 bases). The CDR3 runs 14 residues. Germline CDR1 and CDR2: SGHTA and FQGTGA. Trimming removed 4 bases at V and 7 bases at J, with 14 bases between.

The V gene is TRBV7-2, the J gene TRBJ2-2; no reliable D call. The CDR3 covers 13 residues. Trimming stripped 2 bases from V and 6 bases from J, with 7 bases between. Per the germline V gene, CDR1 is SGHTA and CDR2 is FQGNSA. CDR3 bases: TGTGCCAGCAGCTTACATATATCCGGGGAGCTGTTTTTT. It specifies CASSLHISGELFF. Based on the CDR3 plus reference TRBV7-2 and TRBJ2-2, the full variable domain is GAGVSQSPSNKVTEKGKDVELRCDPISGHTALYWYRQSLGQGLEFLIYFQGNSAPDKSGLPSDRFSAERTGGSVSTLTIQRTQQEDSAVYLCASSLHISGELFFGEGSRLTVL.

This CDR3 reads CSASLRLEQYF. CDR3 coding DNA: TGCAGTGCTAGTTTGAGACTCGAGCAGTACTTC. V usage is TRBV20-1 and J usage is TRBJ2-7; no clear D. Per germline, CDR1 DFQATT and CDR2 SNEGSKA (reference sequence). The CDR3 has 11 amino acids. The germline V and J ends were trimmed by 3 bases and 6 bases, with 9 bases remaining between them.

The J gene is TRBJ1-5, the V gene TRBV30, with 7 bases that match TRBD1. Trimming at V came to 2 bases and at J to 7 bases, leaving 17 bases not matched to a gene. The CDR3 length is 17 residues. Germline CDR1 and CDR2: GTSNPN and SVGIG (reference sequence). CDR3 in DNA: TGTGCCTGGAGTCAAGCCCGGACAGGCGCCTCGGCCCAGCCCCAGCATTTT. As protein: CAWSQARTGASAQPQHF.

V is TRBV6-6 and J is TRBJ2-7; D may correspond to TRBD1 or TRBD2 (6 bases each). This CDR3 spans 15 amino acids. V lost 4 bases and J lost 5, with 18 bases in between. The germline V gene has CDR1 MNHNY and CDR2 SVGAGI (reference sequence). CDR3 DNA sequence: TGTGCCAGCAGTTGGTCTGACGGGGGCGCACACGAGCAGTACTTC. Protein sequence: CASSWSDGGAHEQYF.

This chain links TRBV14 with TRBJ2-3; D not certain. There are 17 residues in the CDR3. The V gene lost 1 base and the J gene lost 0 bases, with 14 bases spanning the gap. Germline loops: CDR1 SGHDN, CDR2 FVKESK. The CDR3: CASSQVRAATSTDTQYF. The CDR3 DNA follows: TGTGCCAGCAGCCAAGTTCGGGCGGCGACTAGCACAGATACGCAGTATTTT.

CDR3 bases: TGTGCCAGCAGCGGAAATGCAGGGTCCTACGAGCAGTACTTC. This codes for CASSGNAGSYEQYF. The rearrangement joins TRBV7-9 to TRBJ2-7, with D possibly matching TRBD1 (5 bases). This CDR3 has 14 residues. Germline V gene data show CDR1 as SEHNR and CDR2 as FQNEAQ (reference sequence). The V and J ends lost 5 bases and 1 base respectively, with 12 bases between them.

This clone was counted only a few times. The V gene is TRBV5-4, the J gene TRBJ1-1; no definite D call. The ends were cut back, 0 bases at V and 2 bases at J, with 5 bases in the middle. The germline V gene encodes CDR1 SGHNT and CDR2 YYREEE (reference sequence). The length of the CDR3 is 13 residues. CDR3 sequence reads: CASSLALNTEAFF. CDR3 nucleotide sequence: TGTGCCAGCAGCTTGGCCCTTAACACTGAAGCTTTCTTT.

To note about this clone: This CDR3 is also generated by other DNA sequences in the sample. The chain joins TRBV6-5 to TRBJ2-2; weak D call: TRBD1 (6 bases). V was cut by 1 base and J by 1 base, with 7 bases left in between. This CDR3 has 15 amino acids. CDR1 and CDR2 (germline): MNHEY, SVGAGI. The CDR3 DNA follows: TGTGCCAGCAGTTACTGGGGGCAGAACACCGGGGAGCTGTTTTTT. It encodes CASSYWGQNTGELFF.

This sequence joins TRBV19 and TRBJ2-2; TRBD1 aligns across 7 bases. Germline CDR1 is LNHDA and CDR2 is SQIVND (reference sequence). The length of the CDR3 is 14 residues. V lost 9 bases and J lost 0; bases outside the gene matches: 4. The CDR3 loop is CASSTGANTGELFF. The CDR3 DNA follows: TGTGCCAGCTCAACAGGGGCGAACACCGGGGAGCTGTTTTTT.